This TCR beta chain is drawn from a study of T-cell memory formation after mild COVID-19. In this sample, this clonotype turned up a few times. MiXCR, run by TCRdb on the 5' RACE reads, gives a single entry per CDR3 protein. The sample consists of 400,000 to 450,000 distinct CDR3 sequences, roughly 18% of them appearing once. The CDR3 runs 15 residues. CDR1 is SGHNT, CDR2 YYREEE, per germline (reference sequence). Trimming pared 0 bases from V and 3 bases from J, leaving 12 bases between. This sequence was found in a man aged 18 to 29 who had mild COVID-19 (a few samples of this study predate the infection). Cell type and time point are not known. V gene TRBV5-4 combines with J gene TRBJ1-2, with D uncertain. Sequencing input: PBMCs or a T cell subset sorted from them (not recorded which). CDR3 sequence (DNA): TGTGCCAGCAGCTTGGGGACCTTTGGGGACTATGGCTACACCTTC. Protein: CASSLGTFGDYGYTF. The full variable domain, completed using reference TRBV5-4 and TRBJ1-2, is ETGVTQSPTHLIKTRGQQVTLRCSSQSGHNTVSWYQQALGQGPQFIFQYYREEENGRGNFPPRFSGLQFPNYSSELNVNALELDDSALYLCASSLGTFGDYGYTFGSGTRLTVV.